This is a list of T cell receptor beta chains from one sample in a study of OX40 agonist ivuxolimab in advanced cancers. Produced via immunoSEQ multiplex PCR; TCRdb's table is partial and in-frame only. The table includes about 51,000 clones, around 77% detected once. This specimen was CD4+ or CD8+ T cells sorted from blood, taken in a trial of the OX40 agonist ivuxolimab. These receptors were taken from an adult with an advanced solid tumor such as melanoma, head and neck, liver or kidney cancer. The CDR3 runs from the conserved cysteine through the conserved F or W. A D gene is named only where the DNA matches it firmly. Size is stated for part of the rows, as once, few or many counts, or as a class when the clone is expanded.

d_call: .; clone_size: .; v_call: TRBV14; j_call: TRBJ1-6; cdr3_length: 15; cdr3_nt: TGTGCCAGCAGCCAATGGACGGGGTGGGGGTCACCCCTCCACTTT; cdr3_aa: CASSQWTGWGSPLHF
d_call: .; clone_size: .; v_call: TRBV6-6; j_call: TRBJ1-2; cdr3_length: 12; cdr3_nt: TGTGCCAGCACCCTTACCGCGGAAGGCTACACCTTC; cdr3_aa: CASTLTAEGYTF
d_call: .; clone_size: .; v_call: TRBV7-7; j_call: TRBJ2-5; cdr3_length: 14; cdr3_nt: TGTGCTAGCAGCCATACTAGCTCTCGGGAGACCCAGTACTTC; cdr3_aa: CASSHTSSRETQYF
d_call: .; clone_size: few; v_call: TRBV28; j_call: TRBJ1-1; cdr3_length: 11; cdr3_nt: TGTGCCAGCAAGGTTAACACTGAAGCTTTCTTT; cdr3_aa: CASKVNTEAFF
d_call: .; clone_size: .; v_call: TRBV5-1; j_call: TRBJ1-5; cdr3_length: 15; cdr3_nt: TGCGCCAGCAGCTTGGGCTCGGGTGGAGTGGAGCCCCAGCATTTT; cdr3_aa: CASSLGSGGVEPQHF
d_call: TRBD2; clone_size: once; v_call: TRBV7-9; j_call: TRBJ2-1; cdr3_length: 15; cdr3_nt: TGTGCCAGCAGCTTAGATACTAGCGGGAGGGATGAGCAGTTCTTC; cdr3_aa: CASSLDTSGRDEQFF
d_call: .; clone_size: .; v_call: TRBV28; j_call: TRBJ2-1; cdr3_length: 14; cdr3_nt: TGTGCCAGCAGTCCCACTAGGACCTACAATGAGCAGTTCTTC; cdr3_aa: CASSPTRTYNEQFF
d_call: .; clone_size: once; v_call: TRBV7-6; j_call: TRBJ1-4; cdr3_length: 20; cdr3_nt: TGTGCCAGCAGCTTAGTTGATCAGCGGACCCCCAGTTGGCGTTGCGAAAAACTGTTTTTT; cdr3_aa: CASSLVDQRTPSWRCEKLFF
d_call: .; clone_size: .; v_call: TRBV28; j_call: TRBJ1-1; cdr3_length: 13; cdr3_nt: TGTGCCAGCAGTCCCCCGATGGAGACTGAAGCTTTCTTT; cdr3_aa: CASSPPMETEAFF
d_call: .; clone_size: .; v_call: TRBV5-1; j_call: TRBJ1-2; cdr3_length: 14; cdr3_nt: TGCGCCAGCAGACCAGGACAGACCCGCTATGGCTACACCTTC; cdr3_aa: CASRPGQTRYGYTF
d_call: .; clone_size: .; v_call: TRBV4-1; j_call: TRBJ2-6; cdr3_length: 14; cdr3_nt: TGCGCCAGCAGCCAAGATTCCAGGGACAACGTCCTGACTTTC; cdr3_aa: CASSQDSRDNVLTF
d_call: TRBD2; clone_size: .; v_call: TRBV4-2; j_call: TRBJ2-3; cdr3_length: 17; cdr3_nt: TGTGCCAGCAGCCAAGAATCGAGCGGGAGGGCCGTGAATACGCAGTATTTT; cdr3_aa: CASSQESSGRAVNTQYF
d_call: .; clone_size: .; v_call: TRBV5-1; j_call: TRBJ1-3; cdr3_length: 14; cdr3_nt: TGCGCCAGCAGCTTGGGGGCCTATGGAAACACCATATATTTT; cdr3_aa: CASSLGAYGNTIYF
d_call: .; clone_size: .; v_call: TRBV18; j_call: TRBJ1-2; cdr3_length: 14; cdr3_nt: TGTGCCAGCTCGCCCCCGCTGAGGGACTATGGCTACACCTTC; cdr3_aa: CASSPPLRDYGYTF
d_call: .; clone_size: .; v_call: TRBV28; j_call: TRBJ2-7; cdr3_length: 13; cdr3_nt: TGTGCCAGCAGAGGGGCAGTTACCTACGAGCAGTACTTC; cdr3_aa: CASRGAVTYEQYF
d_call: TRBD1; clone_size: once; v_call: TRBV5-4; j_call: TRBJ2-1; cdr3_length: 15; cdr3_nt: TGTGCCAGCAGCTTGGAGACAGGGGCCTACAATGAGCAGTTCTTC; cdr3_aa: CASSLETGAYNEQFF
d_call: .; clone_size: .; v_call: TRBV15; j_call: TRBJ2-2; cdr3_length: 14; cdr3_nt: TGTGCCACCAGCACCGACAGGCACACCGGGGAGCTGTTTTTT; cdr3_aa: CATSTDRHTGELFF
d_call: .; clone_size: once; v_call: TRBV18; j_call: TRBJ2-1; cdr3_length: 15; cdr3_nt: TGTGCCAGCTCACCACGGCCTCCGGCCTACAATGAGCAGTTCTTC; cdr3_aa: CASSPRPPAYNEQFF
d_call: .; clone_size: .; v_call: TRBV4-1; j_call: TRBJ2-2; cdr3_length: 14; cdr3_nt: TGCGCCAGCAGCCCAGGTTTGATCACCGGGGAGCTGTTTTTT; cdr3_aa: CASSPGLITGELFF